This T cell receptor (beta chain) originates from a study of cytomegalovirus exposure and HLA in healthy donors. Repertoires were generated with immunoSEQ multiplex PCR, while TCRdb's copy carries only in-frame clones and drops some. Of 85,000 to 120,000 clones listed, 88% are singletons. The CDR3 extends over 14 amino acids. Germline loops: CDR1 MNHEY, CDR2 SMNVEV (reference sequence). V lost 6 bases, J lost 5 bases, and 13 bases lay in between. The TCR sequence derives from a woman aged 18 to 35 in good health and CMV-seropositive. The sequenced material came from PBMCs. This chain uses TRBV27 with TRBJ2-2; weak D call: TRBD2 (6 bases). Here the CDR3 reads CASRQPGGTGELFF. CDR3 sequence (DNA): TGTGCCAGCAGACAACCCGGGGGAACCGGGGAGCTGTTTTTT.